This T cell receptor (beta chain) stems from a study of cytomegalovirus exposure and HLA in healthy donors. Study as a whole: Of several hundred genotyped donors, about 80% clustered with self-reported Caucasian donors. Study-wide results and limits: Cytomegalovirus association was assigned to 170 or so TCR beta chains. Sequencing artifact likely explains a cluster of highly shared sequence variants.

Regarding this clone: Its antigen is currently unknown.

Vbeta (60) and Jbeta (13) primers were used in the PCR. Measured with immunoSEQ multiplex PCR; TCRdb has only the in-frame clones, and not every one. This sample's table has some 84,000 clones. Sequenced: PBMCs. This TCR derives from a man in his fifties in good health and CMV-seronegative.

CDR3 nucleotides: TGTGCCAGCAGCGACAGGGGGATATTCGAGACCCAGTACTTC. This translates into CASSDRGIFETQYF. J is TRBJ2-5 and V is TRBV25-1, with 9 bases fitting TRBD1. CDR3 length: 14 residues. V trimming: 6 bases; J trimming: 5 bases; junction bases outside the gene matches: 7. CDR1 is MGHDK, CDR2 SYGVNS, per germline.